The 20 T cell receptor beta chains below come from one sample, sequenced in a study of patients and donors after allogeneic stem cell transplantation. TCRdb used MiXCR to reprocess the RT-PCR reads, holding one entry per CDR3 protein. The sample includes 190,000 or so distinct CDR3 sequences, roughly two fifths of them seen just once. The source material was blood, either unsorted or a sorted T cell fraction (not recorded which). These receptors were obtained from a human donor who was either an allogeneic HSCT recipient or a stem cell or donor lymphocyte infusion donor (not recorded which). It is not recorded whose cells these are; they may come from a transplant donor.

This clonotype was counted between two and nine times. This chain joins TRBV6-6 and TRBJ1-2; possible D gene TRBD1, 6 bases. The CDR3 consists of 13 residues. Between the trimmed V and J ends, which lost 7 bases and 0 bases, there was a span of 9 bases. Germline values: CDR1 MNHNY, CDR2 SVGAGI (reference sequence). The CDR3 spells CASTRTANYGYTF. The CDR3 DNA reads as TGTGCCAGCACCAGGACAGCTAACTATGGCTACACCTTC.

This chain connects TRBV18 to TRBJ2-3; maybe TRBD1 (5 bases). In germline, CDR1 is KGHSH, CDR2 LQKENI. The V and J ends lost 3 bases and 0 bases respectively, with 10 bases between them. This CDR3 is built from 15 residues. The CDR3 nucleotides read TGTGCCAGCTCACCGACAGATACTAGCACAGATACGCAGTATTTT. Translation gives CASSPTDTSTDTQYF.

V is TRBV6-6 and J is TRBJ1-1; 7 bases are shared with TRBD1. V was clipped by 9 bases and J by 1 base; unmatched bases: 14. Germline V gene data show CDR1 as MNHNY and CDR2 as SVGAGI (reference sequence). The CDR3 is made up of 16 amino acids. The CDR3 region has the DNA TGTGCCAGTAGACTTTCGGGACAGCGCGGGAACACTGAAGCTTTCTTT. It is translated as CASRLSGQRGNTEAFF.

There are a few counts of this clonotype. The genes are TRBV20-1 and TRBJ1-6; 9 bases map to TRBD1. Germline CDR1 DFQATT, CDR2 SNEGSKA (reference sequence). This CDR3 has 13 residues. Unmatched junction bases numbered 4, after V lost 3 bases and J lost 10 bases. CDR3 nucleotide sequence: TGCAGTGCTAGGGACAGGGGAAACTCACCCCTCCACTTT. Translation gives CSARDRGNSPLHF.

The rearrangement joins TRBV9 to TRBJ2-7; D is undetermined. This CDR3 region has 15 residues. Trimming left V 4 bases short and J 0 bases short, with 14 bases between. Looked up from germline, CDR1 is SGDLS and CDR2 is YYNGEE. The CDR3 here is CASSQTPTSSYEQYF. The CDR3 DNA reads TGTGCCAGCAGCCAAACCCCTACGAGCTCCTACGAGCAGTACTTC.

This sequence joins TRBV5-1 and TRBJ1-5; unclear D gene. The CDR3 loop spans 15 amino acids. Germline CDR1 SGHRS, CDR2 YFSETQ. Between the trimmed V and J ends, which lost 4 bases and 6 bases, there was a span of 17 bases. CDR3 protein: CASSLGGLSSQPQHF. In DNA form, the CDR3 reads TGCGCCAGCAGCCTTGGTGGACTCTCAAGTCAGCCCCAGCATTTT.

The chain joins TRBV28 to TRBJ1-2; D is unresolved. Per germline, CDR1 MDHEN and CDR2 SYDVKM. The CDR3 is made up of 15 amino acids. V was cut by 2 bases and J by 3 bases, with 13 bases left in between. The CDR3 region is CASSLGGREYYGYTF. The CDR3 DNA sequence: TGTGCCAGCAGTTTAGGCGGACGGGAATACTATGGCTACACCTTC.

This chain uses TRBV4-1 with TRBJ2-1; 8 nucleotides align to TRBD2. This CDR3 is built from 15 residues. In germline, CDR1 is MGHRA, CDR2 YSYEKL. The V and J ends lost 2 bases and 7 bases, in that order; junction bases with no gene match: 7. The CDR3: CASSQSHRGGNEQFF. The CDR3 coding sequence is TGCGCCAGCAGCCAATCTCACCGGGGGGGGAATGAGCAGTTCTTC.

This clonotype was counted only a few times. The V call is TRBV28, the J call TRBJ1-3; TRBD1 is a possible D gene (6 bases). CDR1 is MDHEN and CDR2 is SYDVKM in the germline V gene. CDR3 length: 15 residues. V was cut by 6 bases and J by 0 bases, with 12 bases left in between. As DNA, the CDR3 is TGTGCCAGCAGCCGCACAGGGAGCTCTGGAAACACCATATATTTT. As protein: CASSRTGSSGNTIYF.

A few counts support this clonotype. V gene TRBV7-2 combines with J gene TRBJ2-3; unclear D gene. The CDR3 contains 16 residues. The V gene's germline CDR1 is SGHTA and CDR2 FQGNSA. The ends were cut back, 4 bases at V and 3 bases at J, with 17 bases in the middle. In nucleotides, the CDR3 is TGTGCCAGCAGCTCAGTCCGACTGCACAATACAGATACGCAGTATTTT. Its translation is CASSSVRLHNTDTQYF.

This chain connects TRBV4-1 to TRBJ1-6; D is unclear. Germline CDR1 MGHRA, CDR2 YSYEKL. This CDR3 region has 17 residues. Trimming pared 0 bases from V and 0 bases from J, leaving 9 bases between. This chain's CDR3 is CASSQEGGSSYNSPLHF. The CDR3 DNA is TGCGCCAGCAGCCAAGAAGGTGGGAGCTCCTATAATTCACCCCTCCACTTT.

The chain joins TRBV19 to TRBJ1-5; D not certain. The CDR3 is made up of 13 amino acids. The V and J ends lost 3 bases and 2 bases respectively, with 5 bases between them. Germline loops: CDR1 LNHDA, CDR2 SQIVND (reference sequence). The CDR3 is CASSIMGNQPQHF. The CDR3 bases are TGTGCCAGTAGTATTATGGGCAATCAGCCCCAGCATTTT. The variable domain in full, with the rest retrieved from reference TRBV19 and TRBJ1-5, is DGGITQSPKYLFRKEGQNVTLSCEQNLNHDAMYWYRQDPGQGLRLIYYSQIVNDFQKGDIAEGYSVSREKKESFPLTVTSAQKNPTAFYLCASSIMGNQPQHFGDGTRLSIL.

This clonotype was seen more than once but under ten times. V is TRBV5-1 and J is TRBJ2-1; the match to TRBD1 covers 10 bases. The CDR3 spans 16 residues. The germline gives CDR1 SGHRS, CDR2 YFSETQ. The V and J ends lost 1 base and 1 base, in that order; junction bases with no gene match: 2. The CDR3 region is CASSLLGQGSYNEQFF. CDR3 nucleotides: TGCGCCAGCAGCTTGTTGGGACAGGGGTCCTACAATGAGCAGTTCTTC.

CDR3 region: CAWSPDSLTEAFF. The CDR3 region has the DNA TGTGCCTGGAGTCCGGACAGTTTAACTGAAGCTTTCTTT. The chain recombines TRBV30 with TRBJ1-1; tentatively, D is TRBD1 (6 bases). The CDR3 totals 13 residues. The V end was cut by 2 bases, the J end by 5 bases, with 12 bases between. The germline CDR1 and CDR2 sequences are GTSNPN and SVGIG (reference sequence).

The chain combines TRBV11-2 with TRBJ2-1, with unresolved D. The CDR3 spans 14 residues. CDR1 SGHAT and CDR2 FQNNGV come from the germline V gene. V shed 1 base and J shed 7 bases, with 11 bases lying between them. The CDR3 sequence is CASSLVVAGNEQFF. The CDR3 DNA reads TGTGCCAGCAGCTTAGTGGTGGCCGGGAATGAGCAGTTCTTC.

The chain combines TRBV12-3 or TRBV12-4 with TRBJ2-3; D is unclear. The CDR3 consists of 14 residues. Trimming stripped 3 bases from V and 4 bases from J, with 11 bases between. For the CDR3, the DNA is TGTGCCAGCAGTTTTAGACTCGGTGCAGATACGCAGTATTTT. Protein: CASSFRLGADTQYF.

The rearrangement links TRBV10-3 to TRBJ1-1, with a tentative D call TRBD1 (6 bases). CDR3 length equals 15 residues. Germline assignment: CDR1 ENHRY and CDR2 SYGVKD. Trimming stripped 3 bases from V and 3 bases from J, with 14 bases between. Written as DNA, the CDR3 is TGTGCCATCAGTGAAGGGGGAGGGTACGACACTGAAGCTTTCTTT. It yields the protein CAISEGGGYDTEAFF.

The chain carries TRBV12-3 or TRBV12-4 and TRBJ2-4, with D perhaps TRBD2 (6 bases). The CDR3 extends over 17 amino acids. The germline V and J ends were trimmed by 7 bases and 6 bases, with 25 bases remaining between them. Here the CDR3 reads CASTPPAGGREGNIQYF. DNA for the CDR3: TGTGCCAGCACTCCCCCGGCAGGAGGGCGTGAGGGAAACATTCAGTACTTC.

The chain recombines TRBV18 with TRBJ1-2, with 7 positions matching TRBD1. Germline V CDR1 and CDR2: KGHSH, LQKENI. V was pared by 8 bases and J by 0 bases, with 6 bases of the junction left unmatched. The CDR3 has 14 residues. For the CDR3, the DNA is TGTGCCAGCAGTCCCGACAGGGCTAACTATGGCTACACCTTC. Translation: CASSPDRANYGYTF.

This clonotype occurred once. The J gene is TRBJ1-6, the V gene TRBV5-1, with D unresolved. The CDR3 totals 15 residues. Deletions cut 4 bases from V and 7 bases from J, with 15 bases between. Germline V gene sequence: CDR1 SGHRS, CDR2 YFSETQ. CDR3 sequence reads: CASSGGREQNSPLHF. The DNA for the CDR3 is TGCGCCAGCAGCGGAGGCCGGGAACAAAATTCACCCCTCCACTTT. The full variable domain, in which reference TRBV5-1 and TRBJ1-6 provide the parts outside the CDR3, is KAGVTQTPRYLIKTRGQQVTLSCSPISGHRSVSWYQQTPGQGLQFLFEYFSETQRNKGNFPGRFSGRQFSNSRSEMNVSTLELGDSALYLCASSGGREQNSPLHFGNGTRLTVT.